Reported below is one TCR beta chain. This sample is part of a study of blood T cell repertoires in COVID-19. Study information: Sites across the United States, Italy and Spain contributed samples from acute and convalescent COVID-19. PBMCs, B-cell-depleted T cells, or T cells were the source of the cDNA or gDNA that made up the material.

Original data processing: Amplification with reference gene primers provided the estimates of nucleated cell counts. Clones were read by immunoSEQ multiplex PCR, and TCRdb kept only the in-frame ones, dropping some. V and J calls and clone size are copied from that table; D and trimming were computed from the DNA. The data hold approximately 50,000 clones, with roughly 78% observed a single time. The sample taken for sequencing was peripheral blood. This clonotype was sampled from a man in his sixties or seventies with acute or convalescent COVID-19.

CDR3 sequence (DNA): TGTGCCAGCAGCTTAGGTGGGGGGTTGGACACTGAAGCTTTCTTT. Amino acids: CASSLGGGLDTEAFF. V is TRBV7-6 and J is TRBJ1-1, with D perhaps TRBD1 (5 bases). CDR3 size: 15 residues. Trimming removed 1 base from V and 3 bases from J, with 12 bases in between. Germline assignment: CDR1 SGHVS and CDR2 FNYEAQ.